This T cell receptor beta chain was found in a study of cytomegalovirus exposure and HLA in healthy donors. Study-wide findings and caveats: According to a subsequent analysis, TCR clusters identified in the first cohort showed a tendency to co-occur across the approximately 120 validation repertoires. The study designated over 150 TCR beta chains cytomegalovirus-associated.

The CDR3 extends over 12 amino acids. The germline V and J ends were trimmed by 6 bases and 5 bases, with 8 bases remaining between them. Per the germline V gene, CDR1 is ENHRY and CDR2 is SYGVKD. The table came from immunoSEQ multiplex PCR; TCRdb's copy has only in-frame clones and leaves some out. The sample contains 130,000 or so clones, under 90% of which appear only once. The donors were part of the validation cohort of 120 subjects. That cohort was separate from the first cohort, which comprised about 670 subjects. This clone was observed a handful of times. Its antigen is not identified. The rearrangement links TRBV10-3 to TRBJ2-1; D not certain. This clonotype was obtained from a man in his thirties or forties in good health and CMV-seronegative. Sequencing input: PBMCs. The CDR3 is CAIRRVDNEQFF. The CDR3 region has the DNA TGTGCCATCAGACGGGTAGACAATGAGCAGTTCTTC.